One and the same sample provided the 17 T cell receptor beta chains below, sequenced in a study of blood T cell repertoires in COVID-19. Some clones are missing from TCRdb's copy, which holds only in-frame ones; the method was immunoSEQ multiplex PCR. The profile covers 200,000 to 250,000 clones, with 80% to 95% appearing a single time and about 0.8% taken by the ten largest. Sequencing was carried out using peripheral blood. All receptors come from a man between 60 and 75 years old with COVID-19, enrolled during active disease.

The CDR3 loop reads CASSARTGSPQDTQYF. The CDR3 DNA reads as TGTGCCAGCAGTGCTCGCACAGGGTCCCCCCAGGATACGCAGTATTTT. V gene TRBV2 combines with J gene TRBJ2-3, with D possibly TRBD1 on 6 matching bases. V was shortened by 4 bases and J by 6 bases, with 20 bases between the two germline ends. The CDR3 has 16 residues. Germline lookup yields CDR1 SNHLY and CDR2 FYNNEI. The full variable domain, rest sourced from reference TRBV2 and TRBJ2-3, is EPEVTQTPSHQVTQMGQEVILRCVPISNHLYFYWYRQILGQKVEFLVSFYNNEISEKSEIFDDQFSVERPDGSNFTLKIRSTKLEDSAMYFCASSARTGSPQDTQYFGPGTRLTVL.

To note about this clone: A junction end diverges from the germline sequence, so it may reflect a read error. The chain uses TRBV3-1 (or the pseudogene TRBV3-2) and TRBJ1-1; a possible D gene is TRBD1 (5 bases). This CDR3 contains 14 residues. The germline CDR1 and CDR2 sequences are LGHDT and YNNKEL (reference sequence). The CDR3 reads CASRPGSRNAEAFF. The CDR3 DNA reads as TGTGCCAGCAGACCAGGGTCAAGGAACGCTGAAGCTTTCTTT.

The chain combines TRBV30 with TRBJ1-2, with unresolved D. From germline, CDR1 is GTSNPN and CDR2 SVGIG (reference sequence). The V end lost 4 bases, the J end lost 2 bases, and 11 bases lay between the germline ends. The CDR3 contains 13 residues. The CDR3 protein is CAWKRYPNYGYTF. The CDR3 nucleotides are TGTGCCTGGAAACGGTATCCCAACTATGGCTACACCTTC.

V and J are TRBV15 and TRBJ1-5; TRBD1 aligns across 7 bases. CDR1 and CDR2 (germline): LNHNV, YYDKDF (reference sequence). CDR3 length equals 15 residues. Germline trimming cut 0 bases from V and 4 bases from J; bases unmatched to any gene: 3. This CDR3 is CATSRERDRNQPQHF. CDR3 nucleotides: TGTGCCACCAGCAGAGAACGGGACAGAAATCAGCCCCAGCATTTT.

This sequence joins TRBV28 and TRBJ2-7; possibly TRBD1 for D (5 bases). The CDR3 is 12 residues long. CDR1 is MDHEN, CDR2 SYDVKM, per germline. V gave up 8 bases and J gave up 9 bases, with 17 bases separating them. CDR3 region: CASGAPRLGQYF. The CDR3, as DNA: TGTGCCAGCGGGGCCCCCCGACTCGGGCAGTACTTC.

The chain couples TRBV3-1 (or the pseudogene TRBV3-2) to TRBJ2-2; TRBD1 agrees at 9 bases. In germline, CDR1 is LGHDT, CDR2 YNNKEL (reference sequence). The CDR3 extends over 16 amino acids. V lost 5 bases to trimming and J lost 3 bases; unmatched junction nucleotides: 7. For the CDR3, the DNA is TGTGCCAGCAGCGCTGGGACAGGGTATGACACCGGGGAGCTGTTTTTT. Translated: CASSAGTGYDTGELFF.

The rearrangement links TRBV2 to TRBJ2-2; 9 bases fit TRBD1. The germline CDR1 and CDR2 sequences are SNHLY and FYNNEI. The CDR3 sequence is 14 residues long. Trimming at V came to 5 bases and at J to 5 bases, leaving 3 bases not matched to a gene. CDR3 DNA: TGTGCCAGCAGTAGGGACAGGGCGACCGGGGAGCTGTTTTTT. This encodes CASSRDRATGELFF. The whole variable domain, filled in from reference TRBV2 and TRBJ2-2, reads EPEVTQTPSHQVTQMGQEVILRCVPISNHLYFYWYRQILGQKVEFLVSFYNNEISEKSEIFDDQFSVERPDGSNFTLKIRSTKLEDSAMYFCASSRDRATGELFFGEGSRLTVL.

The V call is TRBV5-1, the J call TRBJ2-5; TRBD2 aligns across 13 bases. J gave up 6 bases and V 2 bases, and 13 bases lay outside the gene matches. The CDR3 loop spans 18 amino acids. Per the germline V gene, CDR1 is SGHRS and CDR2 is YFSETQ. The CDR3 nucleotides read TGCGCCAGCAGCTTTTCCCCTTGGACTAGCGGGAGAGGGCAGACCCAGTACTTC. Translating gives CASSFSPWTSGRGQTQYF.

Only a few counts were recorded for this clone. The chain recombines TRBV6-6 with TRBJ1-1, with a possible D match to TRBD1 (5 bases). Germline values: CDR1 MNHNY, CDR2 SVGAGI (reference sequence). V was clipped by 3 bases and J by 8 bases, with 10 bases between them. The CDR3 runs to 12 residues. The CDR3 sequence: CASSYSSGEAFF. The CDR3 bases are TGTGCCAGCAGTTATTCGTCAGGGGAAGCTTTCTTT.

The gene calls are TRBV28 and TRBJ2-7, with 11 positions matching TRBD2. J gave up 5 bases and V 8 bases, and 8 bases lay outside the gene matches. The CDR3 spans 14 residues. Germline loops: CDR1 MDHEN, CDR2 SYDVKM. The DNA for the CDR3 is TGTGCCAGCCAGAGACTAGCGGGGAAGCACGAGCAGTACTTC. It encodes CASQRLAGKHEQYF.

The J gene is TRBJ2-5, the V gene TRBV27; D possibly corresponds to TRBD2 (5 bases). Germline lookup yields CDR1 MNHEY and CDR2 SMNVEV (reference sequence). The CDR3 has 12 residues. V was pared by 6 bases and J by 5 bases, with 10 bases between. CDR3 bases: TGTGCCAGCAGGGACTTGGGGGAGACCCAGTACTTC. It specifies CASRDLGETQYF.

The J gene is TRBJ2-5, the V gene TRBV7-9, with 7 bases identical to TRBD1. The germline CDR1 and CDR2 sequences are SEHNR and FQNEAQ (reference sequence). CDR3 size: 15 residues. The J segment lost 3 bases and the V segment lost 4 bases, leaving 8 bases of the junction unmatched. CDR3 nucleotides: TGTGCCAGCAGCTCACGATGGGGGACAGAAGAGACCCAGTACTTC. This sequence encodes CASSSRWGTEETQYF.

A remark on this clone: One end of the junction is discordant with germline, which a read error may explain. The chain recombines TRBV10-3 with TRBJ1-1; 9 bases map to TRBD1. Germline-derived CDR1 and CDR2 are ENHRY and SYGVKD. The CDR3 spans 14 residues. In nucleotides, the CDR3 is TGTGCCACCAGTCGACAGGGGGAGAACACTGAAGCTTTCTTT. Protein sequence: CATSRQGENTEAFF.

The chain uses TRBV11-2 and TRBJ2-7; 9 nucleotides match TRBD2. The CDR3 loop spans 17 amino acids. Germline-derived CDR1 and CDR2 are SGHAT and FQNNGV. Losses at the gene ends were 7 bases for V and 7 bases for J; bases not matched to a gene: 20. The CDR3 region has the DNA TGTGCCAGCACCCCTCCCGTGTACGGCGGGAGGGCCGGAGAGCAGTACTTC. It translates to CASTPPVYGGRAGEQYF.

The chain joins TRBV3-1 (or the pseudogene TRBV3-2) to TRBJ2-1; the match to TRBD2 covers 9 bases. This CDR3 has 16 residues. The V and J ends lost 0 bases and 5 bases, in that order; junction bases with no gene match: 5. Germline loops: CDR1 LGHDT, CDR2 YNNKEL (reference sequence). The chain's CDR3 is CASSQDIASGNNEQFF. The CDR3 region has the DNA TGTGCCAGCAGCCAAGATATCGCTAGCGGGAACAATGAGCAGTTCTTC.

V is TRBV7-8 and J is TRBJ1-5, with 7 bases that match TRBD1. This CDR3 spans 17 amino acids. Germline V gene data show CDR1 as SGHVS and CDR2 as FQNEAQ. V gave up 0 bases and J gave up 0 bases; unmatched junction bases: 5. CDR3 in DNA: TGTGCCAGCAGCTTAGCTACAGGGGCGGATAGCAATCAGCCCCAGCATTTT. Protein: CASSLATGADSNQPQHF.

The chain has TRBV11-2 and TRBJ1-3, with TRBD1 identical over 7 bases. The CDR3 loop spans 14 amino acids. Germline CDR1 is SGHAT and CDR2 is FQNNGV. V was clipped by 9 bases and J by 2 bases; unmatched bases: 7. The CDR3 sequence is CASRQGSPGNTIYF. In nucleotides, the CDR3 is TGTGCCAGTCGACAGGGATCTCCTGGAAACACCATATATTTT.